Below, 32 T cell receptor beta chains from the same sample are listed, as sequenced in a study of radiotherapy plus CTLA-4 blockade in lung cancer. Assay used: immunoSEQ multiplex PCR; TCRdb lists only in-frame clones, some missing. The repertoire holds some 60,000 clones, 70% to 80% seen once, with around 2.8% in the top ten. The source material was peripheral blood, sampled from a patient treated with radiotherapy plus ipilimumab. These receptors all stem from a human donor with non-small cell lung cancer who had a complete response to radiotherapy plus ipilimumab.

The chain couples TRBV5-1 to TRBJ2-1; 13 nucleotides align to TRBD2. The trim removed 7 bases at V and 0 bases at J, leaving 4 bases unmatched. This CDR3 region has 16 residues. Per the germline V gene, CDR1 is SGHRS and CDR2 is YFSETQ. CDR3 sequence: CASHGTSGVSYNEQFF. Written as DNA, the CDR3 is TGCGCCAGCCACGGGACTAGCGGGGTCTCCTACAATGAGCAGTTCTTC. The complete variable domain, with remaining parts taken from reference TRBV5-1 and TRBJ2-1, reads KAGVTQTPRYLIKTRGQQVTLSCSPISGHRSVSWYQQTPGQGLQFLFEYFSETQRNKGNFPGRFSGRQFSNSRSEMNVSTLELGDSALYLCASHGTSGVSYNEQFFGPGTRLTVL.

This clone was recorded once. This rearrangement joins TRBV18 to TRBJ1-5, with TRBD1 identical over 7 bases. The CDR3 runs 19 residues. Germline V lookup: CDR1 KGHSH, CDR2 LQKENI. V shed 5 bases, J shed 4 bases, and the junction held 20 bases outside the gene matches. The CDR3 reads CASSNRDRGGNMANQPQHF. As DNA, the CDR3 is TGTGCCAGCTCAAACCGGGACAGAGGGGGTAATATGGCAAATCAGCCCCAGCATTTT. The full variable domain, with the rest looked up from reference TRBV18 and TRBJ1-5, is NAGVMQNPRHLVRRRGQEARLRCSPMKGHSHVYWYRQLPEEGLKFMVYLQKENIIDESGMPKERFSAEFPKEGPSILRIQQVVRGDSAAYFCASSNRDRGGNMANQPQHFGDGTRLSIL.

V and J are TRBV5-1 and TRBJ1-5; 7 bases match TRBD1. V lost 4 bases to trimming and J lost 0 bases; unmatched junction nucleotides: 4. The CDR3 extends over 15 amino acids. Germline V gene data show CDR1 as SGHRS and CDR2 as YFSETQ. DNA of the CDR3: TGCGCCAGCAGCCGGGACAGCTATAGCAATCAGCCCCAGCATTTT. It codes for CASSRDSYSNQPQHF.

This clone was seen more than once but under ten times. J is TRBJ2-7 and V is TRBV28; tentatively, D is TRBD2 (6 bases). This CDR3 is built from 16 residues. V was shortened by 3 bases and J by 2 bases, with 17 bases between the two germline ends. CDR1 and CDR2 from the germline V gene are MDHEN and SYDVKM. CDR3 sequence: CASSLTGDGEAYEQYF. The DNA of the CDR3 is TGTGCCAGCAGTTTGACGGGCGATGGGGAGGCCTACGAGCAGTACTTC.

This clone has more than one count but fewer than ten. CDR3 region: CASSLTGTGPYEQYF. CDR3 nucleotide sequence: TGTGCCAGCAGTCTCACCGGGACAGGGCCCTACGAGCAGTACTTC. V and J are TRBV28 and TRBJ2-7; 9 nucleotides agree with TRBD1. The CDR3 totals 15 residues. The germline gives CDR1 MDHEN, CDR2 SYDVKM. Trimming at V came to 5 bases and at J to 2 bases, leaving 7 bases not matched to a gene.

This clone appeared once. V is TRBV11-2 and J is TRBJ2-2; perhaps TRBD1 as D (6 bases). V lost 7 bases and J lost 2, with 14 bases in between. The CDR3 runs to 15 residues. The germline V gene has CDR1 SGHAT and CDR2 FQNNGV. This CDR3 is CASTLDRVNTGELFF. The CDR3 nucleotides read TGTGCCAGCACCCTGGACAGAGTTAACACCGGGGAGCTGTTTTTT.

The J gene is TRBJ2-1, the V gene TRBV4-2, with 12 bases identical to TRBD2. V was clipped by 4 bases and J by 8 bases; unmatched bases: 9. The CDR3 has 16 residues. CDR1 LGHNA and CDR2 YNFKEQ come from the germline V gene. The CDR3, as DNA: TGTGCCAGCAGCCCAAAGACTAGCGGGAGTAGATATGAGCAGTTCTTC. Its protein product is CASSPKTSGSRYEQFF.

This chain connects TRBV6-5 to TRBJ1-1, with TRBD1 matching over 7 bases. Germline loops: CDR1 MNHEY, CDR2 SVGAGI. V lost 7 bases and J lost 6; bases outside the gene matches: 11. The length of the CDR3 is 14 residues. The CDR3 is CASTTTGKVAEAFF. The CDR3 DNA reads TGTGCCAGCACCACGACAGGGAAAGTGGCTGAAGCTTTCTTT.

V is TRBV6-5 and J is TRBJ2-7; no clear D gene. The CDR3 totals 13 residues. From germline, CDR1 is MNHEY and CDR2 SVGAGI. V lost 2 bases to trimming and J lost 4 bases, with 9 bases between them. DNA of the CDR3: TGTGCCAGCAGTTACGGGCAGACGTACGAGCAGTACTTC. Translation gives CASSYGQTYEQYF.

The J gene is TRBJ1-2, the V gene TRBV9; 7 bases line up with TRBD1. V lost 3 bases, J lost 3 bases, and 8 bases stayed unmatched. Germline CDR1 SGDLS, CDR2 YYNGEE. The CDR3 is made up of 15 amino acids. The CDR3 DNA reads TGTGCCAGCAGCGAGGCCCGACAGGGTGACTATGGCTACACCTTC. Translating gives CASSEARQGDYGYTF. The entire variable domain, with the rest obtained from reference TRBV9 and TRBJ1-2, is as follows: DSGVTQTPKHLITATGQRVTLRCSPRSGDLSVYWYQQSLDQGLQFLIQYYNGEERAKGNILERFSAQQFPDLHSELNLSSLELGDSALYFCASSEARQGDYGYTFGSGTRLTVV.

This chain uses TRBV6-5 with TRBJ1-6; the D gene is possibly TRBD1 (6 bases). Per germline, CDR1 MNHEY and CDR2 SVGAGI. The V and J ends lost 3 bases and 10 bases respectively, with 13 bases between them. CDR3 length: 14 residues. CDR3 residues: CASSYSAGTSPLHF. In DNA form, the CDR3 reads TGTGCCAGCAGTTATAGTGCAGGGACATCACCCCTCCACTTT.

This clone was observed a single time. The chain links TRBV7-2 to TRBJ2-2; 15 positions match TRBD2. The CDR3 extends over 17 amino acids. V gave up 5 bases and J gave up 5 bases; unmatched junction bases: 6. Germline V gives CDR1 SGHTA, CDR2 FQGNSA. The CDR3: CASSLGLAGGWTGELFF. The CDR3 DNA sequence: TGTGCCAGCAGCCTGGGACTAGCGGGGGGCTGGACCGGGGAGCTGTTTTTT.

The J gene is TRBJ2-3, the V gene TRBV19; the D gene is possibly TRBD1 (5 bases). Per germline, CDR1 LNHDA and CDR2 SQIVND (reference sequence). This CDR3 is 13 amino acids long. Trimming shortened V by 3 bases and J by 3 bases, and 7 bases separated the two germline ends. The chain's CDR3 is CASSIRQTDTQYF. The CDR3 DNA sequence: TGTGCCAGTAGTATCAGACAGACAGATACGCAGTATTTT.

The chain is built from TRBV4-1 and TRBJ2-7, with TRBD1 matching 8 bases. CDR1 and CDR2 from the germline V gene are MGHRA and YSYEKL. The CDR3 consists of 17 residues. Unmatched junction bases numbered 12, after V lost 1 base and J lost 4 bases. CDR3 in DNA: TGCGCCAGCAGCCAAGGCAGCGGCCGGGACAGGAATTACGAGCAGTACTTC. Protein product: CASSQGSGRDRNYEQYF.

A single count supports this clone. The V and J genes are TRBV6-5 and TRBJ2-1; 11 bases fit TRBD2. This CDR3 region has 16 residues. V lost 2 bases and J lost 9; bases outside the gene matches: 9. Germline CDR1 is MNHEY and CDR2 is SVGAGI. The CDR3 loop is CASSYIAGGLSGEQFF. The CDR3 bases are TGTGCCAGCAGTTACATAGCGGGAGGGCTGTCTGGTGAGCAGTTCTTC.

This clone is categorized as medium-sized. The rearrangement joins TRBV15 to TRBJ1-2; 7 nucleotides line up with TRBD1. Germline CDR1 is LNHNV and CDR2 is YYDKDF (reference sequence). V lost 1 base, J lost 4 bases, and 9 bases stayed unmatched. CDR3 length equals 16 residues. CDR3 sequence reads: CATSRVGTGALYGYTF. DNA of the CDR3: TGTGCCACCAGCAGAGTAGGAACAGGGGCCCTCTATGGCTACACCTTC.

The chain couples TRBV18 to TRBJ2-2, with 8 bases aligning to TRBD2. The germline CDR1 and CDR2 sequences are KGHSH and LQKENI. Trimming took 3 bases from V and 6 from J; bases not matched to a gene: 6. This CDR3 spans 15 amino acids. The CDR3 DNA follows: TGTGCCAGCTCACCGGGACTAGACAACGCCGGGGAGCTGTTTTTT. It translates to CASSPGLDNAGELFF.

The V call is TRBV18, the J call TRBJ1-5, with D uncertain. The germline V gene has CDR1 KGHSH and CDR2 LQKENI. Trimming left V 5 bases short and J 5 bases short, with 10 bases between. CDR3 length: 13 residues. CDR3 amino acids: CASSIDMDQPQHF. CDR3 nucleotide sequence: TGTGCCAGCTCAATCGACATGGATCAGCCCCAGCATTTT. Using reference TRBV18 and TRBJ1-5 for the parts outside the CDR3, the full variable domain is NAGVMQNPRHLVRRRGQEARLRCSPMKGHSHVYWYRQLPEEGLKFMVYLQKENIIDESGMPKERFSAEFPKEGPSILRIQQVVRGDSAAYFCASSIDMDQPQHFGDGTRLSIL.

This clone was picked up one time. The CDR3 region is CASNLGGGSGYTF. The CDR3 DNA is TGTGCCAGCAACCTAGGGGGGGGGAGCGGCTACACCTTC. The chain links TRBV7-2 to TRBJ1-2; possible D gene TRBD1, 6 bases. From germline, CDR1 is SGHTA and CDR2 FQGNSA. The CDR3 extends over 13 amino acids. V was cut by 7 bases and J by 8 bases, with 17 bases left in between.

This chain links TRBV5-1 with TRBJ2-2; 9 nucleotides agree with TRBD1. V was clipped by 4 bases and J by 2 bases; unmatched bases: 3. The CDR3 totals 15 residues. CDR1 SGHRS and CDR2 YFSETQ come from the germline V gene. The CDR3 DNA reads as TGCGCCAGCAGCCTGGGACAGGGTAACACCGGGGAGCTGTTTTTT. Protein product: CASSLGQGNTGELFF.

V and J are TRBV19 and TRBJ2-1; 8 positions agree with TRBD1. Germline CDR1 LNHDA, CDR2 SQIVND (reference sequence). V lost 6 bases, J lost 4 bases, and 8 bases stayed unmatched. This CDR3 is built from 15 residues. CDR3 sequence reads: CASSFRDRLYNEQFF. CDR3 in DNA: TGTGCCAGTAGCTTCCGGGACAGGCTATACAATGAGCAGTTCTTC. The full variable domain, rest sourced from reference TRBV19 and TRBJ2-1, is DGGITQSPKYLFRKEGQNVTLSCEQNLNHDAMYWYRQDPGQGLRLIYYSQIVNDFQKGDIAEGYSVSREKKESFPLTVTSAQKNPTAFYLCASSFRDRLYNEQFFGPGTRLTVL.

V gene TRBV19 combines with J gene TRBJ2-1; 7 nucleotides align to TRBD2. The junction had 5 bases not matched to a gene; V was cut back by 6 bases and J by 0 bases. Germline-derived CDR1 and CDR2 are LNHDA and SQIVND (reference sequence). This CDR3 is 15 amino acids long. CDR3: CASRGGVSSYNEQFF. DNA of the CDR3: TGTGCCAGTAGGGGGGGGGTAAGCTCCTACAATGAGCAGTTCTTC.

The rearrangement uses TRBV29-1 and TRBJ2-6, with 11 bases lining up with TRBD1. V lost 4 bases to trimming and J lost 0 bases; unmatched junction nucleotides: 5. Germline loops: CDR1 SQVTM, CDR2 ANQGSEA. The CDR3 runs 17 residues. The CDR3 DNA sequence: TGCAGCGTTGCCACCGGGACAGGGGGCTCTGGGGCCAACGTCCTGACTTTC. It codes for CSVATGTGGSGANVLTF.

Here the CDR3 reads CASSADSFYGYTF. CDR3 coding DNA: TGCGCCAGCAGTGCCGACAGTTTCTATGGCTACACCTTC. The rearrangement uses TRBV10-2 and TRBJ1-2; tentatively, D is TRBD1 (5 bases). CDR1 is WSHSY, CDR2 SAAADI, per germline. The CDR3 runs 13 residues. Trimming took 4 bases from V and 4 from J, leaving 10 bases between them.

The CDR3 loop is CASSAQGIGNQPQHF. The CDR3 DNA follows: TGCGCCAGCAGTGCACAGGGTATTGGAAATCAGCCCCAGCATTTT. This chain connects TRBV10-2 to TRBJ1-5; D may be TRBD1 (6 bases). This CDR3 has 15 residues. Germline V gives CDR1 WSHSY, CDR2 SAAADI. Trimming pared 4 bases from V and 4 bases from J, leaving 14 bases between.

The chain employs TRBV19 and TRBJ1-1, with TRBD1 as a possible D gene (5 bases). The CDR3 has 14 residues. Germline CDR1 and CDR2: LNHDA and SQIVND (reference sequence). The V and J ends lost 3 bases and 3 bases respectively, with 11 bases between them. The CDR3 loop is CASSIRRDYTEAFF. CDR3 nucleotides: TGTGCCAGTAGTATTAGGAGGGACTACACTGAAGCTTTCTTT.

This chain links TRBV5-1 with TRBJ2-5, with TRBD2 identical over 7 bases. V shed 0 bases, J shed 2 bases, and the junction held 4 bases outside the gene matches. CDR1 and CDR2 from the germline V gene are SGHRS and YFSETQ. The CDR3 sequence is 15 residues long. The chain's CDR3 is CASSLVSGGQETQYF. CDR3 sequence (DNA): TGCGCCAGCAGCTTGGTATCGGGGGGACAAGAGACCCAGTACTTC. Variable domain in full (rest from reference TRBV5-1 and TRBJ2-5): KAGVTQTPRYLIKTRGQQVTLSCSPISGHRSVSWYQQTPGQGLQFLFEYFSETQRNKGNFPGRFSGRQFSNSRSEMNVSTLELGDSALYLCASSLVSGGQETQYFGPGTRLLVL.

This chain links TRBV7-2 with TRBJ1-1; no definite D call. Per the germline V gene, CDR1 is SGHTA and CDR2 is FQGNSA. V lost 3 bases and J lost 6, with 17 bases in between. This CDR3 comprises 15 residues. This CDR3 reads CASSLFAPGGAEAFF. The CDR3 DNA follows: TGTGCCAGCAGCTTGTTTGCACCCGGCGGAGCTGAAGCTTTCTTT.

The chain employs TRBV29-1 and TRBJ2-5, with 9 bases fitting TRBD1. The J call is uncertain, as TRBJ2-7 better fits the DNA end. CDR1 is SQVTM and CDR2 is ANQGSEA in the germline V gene. The CDR3 loop spans 14 amino acids. The CDR3 reads CSVAGTGLSYEQYF. CDR3 DNA: TGCAGCGTTGCGGGGACAGGGCTTTCCTACGAGCAGTACTTC.

This clone was detected once. The chain has TRBV6-1 and TRBJ1-1; D is unclear. Germline assignment: CDR1 MNHNS and CDR2 SASEGT. V was trimmed by 6 bases and J by 1 base, leaving 12 bases between them. CDR3 length equals 14 residues. In DNA, the CDR3 is TGTGCCAGCAGCCAACCCAGGCAGAACACTGAAGCTTTCTTT. It yields the protein CASSQPRQNTEAFF.

The chain links TRBV5-1 to TRBJ2-5; 8 positions agree with TRBD1. This CDR3 contains 14 residues. V shed 0 bases, J shed 9 bases, and the junction held 7 bases outside the gene matches. Germline lookup yields CDR1 SGHRS and CDR2 YFSETQ. The CDR3 DNA sequence: TGCGCCAGCAGCTTGGGGACAGGGCGAGGGGCCCAGTACTTC. Translation: CASSLGTGRGAQYF.

This chain links TRBV25-1 with TRBJ1-6; 8 bases match TRBD1. This CDR3 has 16 residues. V was clipped by 2 bases and J by 10 bases; unmatched bases: 10. Germline CDR1 is MGHDK and CDR2 is SYGVNS. The CDR3 DNA follows: TGTGCCAGCAGTGAAATAGGTACAGGGGGAAACTCACCCCTCCACTTT. Translating it yields CASSEIGTGGNSPLHF.